This record covers a single T cell receptor (beta chain). Its specificity is unknown. Data came from immunoSEQ multiplex PCR; TCRdb stores just in-frame clones and leaves some out. The data show several thousand clones, around four fifths seen once. This specimen belongs to a study of chemoradiotherapy in HPV16-positive cancers. Samples were taken several times over chemoradiotherapy. Study-level points and caveats: During treatment, candidate HPV-specific clones and E7-related motifs expanded in tumor.

Trimming took 7 bases from V and 0 from J, leaving 10 bases between them. Germline V gene lookup returns CDR1 MNHNS and CDR2 SASEGT. The CDR3 loop spans 14 amino acids. Sample acquisition took place from a patient who underwent chemoradiotherapy. The receptor was derived from a human donor with HPV-associated anogenital cancer. The chain couples TRBV6-1 to TRBJ1-5; D might be TRBD1 (6 bases). CDR3 coding DNA: TGTGCCAGCACACAGGGTTTTAGCAATCAGCCCCAGCATTTT. Its translation is CASTQGFSNQPQHF.